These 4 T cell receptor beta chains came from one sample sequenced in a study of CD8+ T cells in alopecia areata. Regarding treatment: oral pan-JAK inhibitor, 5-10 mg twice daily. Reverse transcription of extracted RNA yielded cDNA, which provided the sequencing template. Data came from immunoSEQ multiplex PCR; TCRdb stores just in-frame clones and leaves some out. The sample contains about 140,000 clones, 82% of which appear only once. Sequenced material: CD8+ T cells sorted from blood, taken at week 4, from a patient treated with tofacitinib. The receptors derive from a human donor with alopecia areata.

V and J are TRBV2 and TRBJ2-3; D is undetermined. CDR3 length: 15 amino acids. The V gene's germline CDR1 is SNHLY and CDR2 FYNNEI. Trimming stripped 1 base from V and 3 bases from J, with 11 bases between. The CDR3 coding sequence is TGTGCCAGCAGTGAAGTTGGGTTGTTGACAGATACGCAGTATTTT. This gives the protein CASSEVGLLTDTQYF.

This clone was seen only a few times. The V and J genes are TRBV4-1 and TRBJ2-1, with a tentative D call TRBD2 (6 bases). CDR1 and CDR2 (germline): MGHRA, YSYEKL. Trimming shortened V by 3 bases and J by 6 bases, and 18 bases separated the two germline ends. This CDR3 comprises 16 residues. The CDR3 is CASSQIGGSEVNEQFF. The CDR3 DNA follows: TGCGCCAGCAGCCAGATTGGGGGGTCAGAAGTCAATGAGCAGTTCTTC.

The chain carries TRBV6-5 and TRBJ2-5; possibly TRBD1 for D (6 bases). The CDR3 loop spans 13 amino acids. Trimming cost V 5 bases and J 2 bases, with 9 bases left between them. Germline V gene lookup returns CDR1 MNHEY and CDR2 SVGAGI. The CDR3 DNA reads TGTGCCAGCAGTGAGGGACAACAAGAGACCCAGTACTTC. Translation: CASSEGQQETQYF.

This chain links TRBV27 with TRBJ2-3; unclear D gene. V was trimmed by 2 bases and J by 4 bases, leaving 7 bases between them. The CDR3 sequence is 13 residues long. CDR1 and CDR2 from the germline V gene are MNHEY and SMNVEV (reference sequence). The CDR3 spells CASSLPGADTQYF. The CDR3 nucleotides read TGTGCCAGCAGTTTACCCGGCGCAGATACGCAGTATTTT.